This TCR beta chain was observed in a study of Graves' ophthalmopathy and Graves' hyperthyroidism. As the template, RNA transcripts were used to amplify TCR beta CDR3 regions. HTBI primers were employed in first-round RT-PCR, then a second-round multiplex PCR followed. TCRdb reanalysed the multiplex PCR reads using MiXCR and keeps one entry per CDR3 protein. The table includes 170,000 or so distinct CDR3 sequences, roughly 37% detected once. This clonotype was detected ten times or more. Germline V gene data show CDR1 as MNHNS and CDR2 as SASEGT. The CDR3 totals 16 residues. The V and J ends lost 6 bases and 6 bases, in that order; junction bases with no gene match: 9.

The gene calls are TRBV6-1 and TRBJ2-2; 11 nucleotides line up with TRBD2. The clonotype comes from a woman aged 40 to 50 with Graves' ophthalmopathy. The sample comprised peripheral blood. The CDR3 DNA reads as TGTGCCAGCAGCGCCCGACTAGCGGGATTTTCCGGGGAGCTGTTTTTT. Translated: CASSARLAGFSGELFF.